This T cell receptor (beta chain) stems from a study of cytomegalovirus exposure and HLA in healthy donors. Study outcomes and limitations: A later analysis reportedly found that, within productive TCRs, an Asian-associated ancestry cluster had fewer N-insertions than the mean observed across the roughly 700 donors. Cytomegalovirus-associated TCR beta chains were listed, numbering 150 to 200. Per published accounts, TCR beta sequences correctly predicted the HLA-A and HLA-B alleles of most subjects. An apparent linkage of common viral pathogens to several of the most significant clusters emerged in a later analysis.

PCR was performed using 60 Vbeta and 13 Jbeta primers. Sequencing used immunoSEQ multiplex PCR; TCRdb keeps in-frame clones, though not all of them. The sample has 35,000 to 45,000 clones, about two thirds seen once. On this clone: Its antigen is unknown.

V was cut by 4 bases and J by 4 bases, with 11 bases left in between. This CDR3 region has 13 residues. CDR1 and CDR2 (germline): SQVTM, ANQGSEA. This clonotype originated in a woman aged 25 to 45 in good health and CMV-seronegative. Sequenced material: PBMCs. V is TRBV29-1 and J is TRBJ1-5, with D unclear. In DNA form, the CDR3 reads TGCAGCGTTGGAGGCAGTAAAAATCAGCCCCAGCATTTT. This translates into CSVGGSKNQPQHF.